What follows is one T cell receptor (beta chain) and its context. The V end was cut by 0 bases, the J end by 12 bases, with 8 bases between. This CDR3 region has 11 residues. Per the germline V gene, CDR1 is SGDLS and CDR2 is YYNGEE. This entry comes from a study of blood T cell repertoires in COVID-19. On the study more broadly: Samples of COVID-19 (acute and convalescent) were obtained from the United States, Italy and Spain. T cells, B-cell-depleted T cells, or PBMCs supplied cDNA or gDNA.

Original processing methods: The authors estimated nucleated cell counts from reference gene primer amplification. The protocol was immunoSEQ multiplex PCR, while the TCRdb copy is restricted to in-frame clones and leaves out a portion. The V and J calls and clone size come from that table; D and trimming were worked out from the DNA. The repertoire holds about 53,000 clones, just over 85% seen once, with about an eighth in the top ten. This rearrangement joins TRBV9 to TRBJ2-3; no definite D call. This TCR was recovered from an older man with active COVID-19. The sequenced sample consisted of peripheral blood. The CDR3 region is CASSVGYVQYF. The CDR3 region has the DNA TGTGCCAGCAGCGTAGGCTACGTACAGTATTTT. Drawing the rest from reference TRBV9 and TRBJ2-3, the complete variable domain is DSGVTQTPKHLITATGQRVTLRCSPRSGDLSVYWYQQSLDQGLQFLIQYYNGEERAKGNILERFSAQQFPDLHSELNLSSLELGDSALYFCASSVGYVQYFGPGTRLTVL.